A selection of T cell receptor beta chains follows, all from one sample in a study of cytomegalovirus exposure and HLA in healthy donors. Assay used: immunoSEQ multiplex PCR; TCRdb lists only in-frame clones, some missing. The sample includes 130,000 or so clones, around 89% of them seen just once. Sequences were obtained from PBMCs. These receptors originate from a woman aged 25 to 39 in good health and CMV-seropositive. CDR3s include the opening cysteine and the closing phenylalanine or tryptophan. Each record gives: J gene, V gene, clone size, D gene, CDR3 DNA, CDR3 protein. A D gene is named only where the DNA matches it firmly. Size tells how often a clone was seen (once, few, many) or the class of an expanded clone, and some rows leave it out.

TRBJ2-5,TRBV27,.,.,TGTGCCAGCAGTTTCTTAGCACAAGAGACCCAGTACTTC,CASSFLAQETQYF
TRBJ2-3,TRBV19,.,.,TGTGCCAGTACTAATATGGGGGGGCTGACAGATACGCAGTATTTT,CASTNMGGLTDTQYF
TRBJ2-5,TRBV21-1,.,.,TGTGCCAGCAGCGCGGAAGGATGGCAGAAGGAGACCCAGTACTTC,CASSAEGWQKETQYF
TRBJ2-7,TRBV11-2,.,TRBD1,TGTGCCAGCAGCTTAGCAACAGGGGGCGAGCAGTACTTC,CASSLATGGEQYF
TRBJ2-7,TRBV5-1,.,.,TGCGCCAGCAGCGAATGGGCAGGGGCCTCCTACGAGCAGTACTTC,CASSEWAGASYEQYF
TRBJ1-2,TRBV5-1,.,TRBD1,TGCGCCAGCAGCTTTCCGGGACAGGGCAGCTATGGCTACACCTTC,CASSFPGQGSYGYTF
TRBJ1-3,TRBV2,.,TRBD1,TGTGCCAGCAGTGCCCACCGGGACAGGGCTGGAAACACCATATATTTT,CASSAHRDRAGNTIYF
TRBJ2-2,TRBV10-3,.,TRBD1,TGTGCCATCAGCGCCACAGGGGGCAACACCGGGGAGCTGTTTTTT,CAISATGGNTGELFF
TRBJ2-3,TRBV5-4,.,.,TGTGCCAGCAGCTTGGGGGCTTATAGCACAGATACGCAGTATTTT,CASSLGAYSTDTQYF
TRBJ2-7,TRBV7-2,.,.,TGTGCCAGCAGCCCTGTGGGGCCGGCCTACGAGCAGTACTTC,CASSPVGPAYEQYF
TRBJ2-7,TRBV7-8,.,.,TGTGCCAGCAGCCTAGGGACTCTCTACGAGCAGTACTTC,CASSLGTLYEQYF
TRBJ2-1,TRBV6-5,.,TRBD1,TGTGCCAGCAGCATAGACAGGGGGCCCTACAATGAGCAGTTCTTC,CASSIDRGPYNEQFF
TRBJ1-2,TRBV29-1,.,.,TGCAGCGTTGGGACAGCCGCATTTTATGGCTACACCTTC,CSVGTAAFYGYTF
TRBJ1-3,TRBV5-4,.,TRBD1,TGTGCCAGCAGCTCAGGGGGCCGTAGGAACACCATATATTTT,CASSSGGRRNTIYF
TRBJ2-3,TRBV7-2,.,TRBD2,TGTGCCAGCAGCCGTCAGTGGGGGGGGACCACAGATACGCAGTATTTT,CASSRQWGGTTDTQYF
TRBJ2-2,TRBV5-1,.,.,TGCGCCAGCAGCTTGGCGGAGGGGGCAAATTTCGGGGAGCTGTTTTTT,CASSLAEGANFGELFF
TRBJ2-5,TRBV28,.,TRBD2,TGTGCCAGCAGCCGTGGACTAGGTCGTCTCCAAGAGACCCAGTACTTC,CASSRGLGRLQETQYF
TRBJ1-1,TRBV6-5,.,TRBD1,TGTGCCAGCCAAGGACAGGGGTACACTGAAGCTTTCTTT,CASQGQGYTEAFF
TRBJ2-1,TRBV5-1,.,TRBD2,TGCGCCAGCAGCTTGGAGGGAGGGCGACACAATGAGCAGTTCTTC,CASSLEGGRHNEQFF
TRBJ2-3,TRBV28,.,.,TGTGCCAGCAGTTCCCGGCGGGACAGCACAGATACGCAGTATTTT,CASSSRRDSTDTQYF
TRBJ1-1,TRBV28,few,.,TGTGCCAGCAGGGGATTCGGGGGCACTGAAGCTTTCTTT,CASRGFGGTEAFF
TRBJ2-3,TRBV28,once,TRBD2,TGTGCCAGCAGTTCCCTCGGCGAGCGGGAGGGGACAGATACGCAGTATTTT,CASSSLGEREGTDTQYF
TRBJ2-5,TRBV5-1,.,.,TGCGCCAGCAGCTTGGGAGAGGAGACCCAGTACTTC,CASSLGEETQYF
TRBJ2-2,TRBV19,.,TRBD2,TGTGCCAGTAGTATGACTAGCGGGAACGCCGGGGAGCTGTTTTTT,CASSMTSGNAGELFF
TRBJ2-1,TRBV29-1,.,TRBD2,TGCAGCGTTGAATGGGGGGTTGAACTAGCGGGGAGCTCCTACAATGAGCAGTTCTTC,CSVEWGVELAGSSYNEQFF
TRBJ2-2,TRBV28,.,TRBD2,TGTGCCAGCAGTTACTCTGGACTAGCCCAAGGAACCGGGGAGCTGTTTTTT,CASSYSGLAQGTGELFF
TRBJ1-2,TRBV5-1,.,.,TGCGCCAGCAGCTTGGATGTAGCAGGGCCCTATGGCTACACCTTC,CASSLDVAGPYGYTF
TRBJ1-6,TRBV7-9,.,.,TGTGCCAGCAGCTTAGGGGGGCTTGGCTATAATTCACCCCTCCACTTT,CASSLGGLGYNSPLHF
TRBJ2-2,TRBV4-1,.,TRBD2,TGCGCCAGCAGCCAAGCTAGACTAGCGCCAAACGGGGAGCTGTTTTTT,CASSQARLAPNGELFF
TRBJ2-3,TRBV23-1,.,.,TGCGCCAGCAGCCCCCCTCTGAACTTGGGGCCCTACATCACAGATACGCAGTATTTT,CASSPPLNLGPYITDTQYF
TRBJ1-4,TRBV6-6,.,.,TGTGCCAGCAGTTACTCATGGTTGGTAGTGAATGAAAAACTGTTTTTT,CASSYSWLVVNEKLFF
TRBJ2-7,TRBV6-1,.,.,TGTGCCAGCAGTGGTCGAGCTAGCCTGAGCTACGAGCAGTACTTC,CASSGRASLSYEQYF
TRBJ2-7,TRBV2,.,TRBD1,TGTGCCAGCGGACAGGTCTACGAGCAGTACTTC,CASGQVYEQYF
TRBJ1-2,TRBV7-2,.,.,TGTGCCAGCAGCTTCAACGGAGAGGCAGATGGCTACACCTTC,CASSFNGEADGYTF
TRBJ2-3,TRBV5-4,.,TRBD2,TGTGCCAGCAGCTTCGGACTAGCGGCGACGGCAGTTACGCAGTATTTT,CASSFGLAATAVTQYF
TRBJ2-2,TRBV6-5,.,.,TGTGCCAGCATGTTCGCGAACACCGGGGAGCTGTTTTTT,CASMFANTGELFF
TRBJ2-7,TRBV11-2,few,TRBD2,TGTGCCAGCAGCTTAGCGGGGGGGAGCTCCTACGAGCAGTACTTC,CASSLAGGSSYEQYF
TRBJ1-4,TRBV6-6,.,TRBD1,TGTGCCAGCAGTCAGACAGGGGCGGCTAATGAAAAACTGTTTTTT,CASSQTGAANEKLFF
TRBJ1-2,TRBV9,.,.,TGTGCCAGCAGCGTAGATCGGGGGGCCCCCGTAGGGAACTATGGCTACACCTTC,CASSVDRGAPVGNYGYTF
TRBJ2-1,TRBV5-1,.,.,TGCGCCAGAGGAGGCAGGGGTCTTGTGTTCTTC,CARGGRGLVFF
TRBJ1-4,TRBV2,.,.,TGTGCCAGCAGTGCGGAAGCGGGGGAAAAACTGTTTTTT,CASSAEAGEKLFF
TRBJ2-3,TRBV20-1,.,TRBD2,TGCAGTGCTCAACTAGCGGACCACAGATATTTT,CSAQLADHRYF
TRBJ1-4,TRBV9,.,.,TGTGCCAGCAGCGTAGGAGGGAAGGAGGGGGAAAAACTGTTTTTT,CASSVGGKEGEKLFF
TRBJ1-1,TRBV18,.,.,TGTGCCAGCTCCTCTTCCTCTACAGGAGCAATAGGTGAAGCTTTCTTT,CASSSSSTGAIGEAFF
TRBJ2-7,TRBV6-5,.,TRBD1,TGTGCCAGCAGTACCCGGACAGGGCCCCACGAGCAGTACTTC,CASSTRTGPHEQYF
TRBJ2-3,TRBV7-2,.,.,TGTGCCAGCAGCCTCAGACAGATCACAGATACGCAGTATTTT,CASSLRQITDTQYF
TRBJ1-5,TRBV7-2,.,.,TGTGCCAGCAGCTTGAAGACAGGAAATAGCAATCAGCCCCAGCATTTT,CASSLKTGNSNQPQHF
TRBJ2-7,TRBV5-5,once,.,TGTGCCAGCAGTGTGATGGGACTGATGAACGAGCAGTACTTC,CASSVMGLMNEQYF
TRBJ2-5,TRBV6-5,.,.,TGTGCCAGCAGTTACCCCGGACAATGGGAGACCCAGTACTTC,CASSYPGQWETQYF
TRBJ2-1,TRBV2,.,TRBD2,TGTGCCAGCAGTGAACTAGCGGGACTTTACAATGAGCAGTTCTTC,CASSELAGLYNEQFF
TRBJ2-7,TRBV2,.,.,TGTGCCAGCAGTGAGACGGGTTTTCCTCTCTACGAGCAGTACTTC,CASSETGFPLYEQYF
TRBJ2-3,TRBV5-1,.,.,TGCGCCAGCAGCTCGACCGGGACAAGCACAGATACGCAGTATTTT,CASSSTGTSTDTQYF
TRBJ1-1,TRBV7-2,.,.,TGTGCCAGCAGCTTCCAAGGGGGGGACACTGAAGCTTTCTTT,CASSFQGGDTEAFF
TRBJ1-1,TRBV28,.,TRBD1,TGTGCCAGCAGTCCCCCCGGGACAGTGAACACTGAAGCTTTCTTT,CASSPPGTVNTEAFF
TRBJ2-1,TRBV6-5,.,.,TGTGCCAGCAGTTATGAACCGAGCTCCTACAATGAGCAGTTCTTC,CASSYEPSSYNEQFF
TRBJ2-1,TRBV2,.,TRBD2,TGTGCCAGCAGGGGAACTAGCGGTCTCTCCTACAATGAGCAGTTCTTC,CASRGTSGLSYNEQFF
TRBJ2-2,TRBV7-2,.,TRBD2,TGTGCCAGCAGCTTGGGACTAGCCACGATAGGGGAGCTGTTTTTT,CASSLGLATIGELFF
TRBJ1-5,TRBV15,medium-sized,TRBD1,TGTGCCACCAGCAGAGAAGAGGGGGCTCAGCCCCAGCATTTT,CATSREEGAQPQHF
TRBJ1-5,TRBV2,.,.,TGTGCCAGCAGTGAAAGAGGGCCGGGCTCGGGGCCCCAGCATTTT,CASSERGPGSGPQHF
TRBJ2-7,TRBV28,.,.,TGTGCCAGCAGTGGTGATAGATTCGAGCAGTACTTC,CASSGDRFEQYF